Each of the 3 T cell receptor beta chains below was sequenced from the same sample in a study of T cells in Graves' hyperthyroidism and ophthalmopathy. There were TCR beta CDR3 regions amplified from RNA transcripts. The TCR CDR3 first-round RT-PCR relied on the HTBI primer set. TCRdb re-analysed the multiplex PCR reads in MiXCR, keeping a single row per CDR3 protein. The sample includes about 290,000 distinct CDR3 sequences, 10% to 15% seen only once; the top ten take almost 8%. Sequencing was done on a sample of blood. The receptors originated from a woman aged 25 to 39 with Graves' hyperthyroidism that later progressed to Graves' ophthalmopathy.

This chain uses TRBV14 with TRBJ2-1; the D is unclear. The CDR3 is 15 residues long. V lost 1 base, J lost 4 bases, and 11 bases lay in between. CDR1 and CDR2 (germline): SGHDN, FVKESK. DNA of the CDR3: TGTGCCAGCAGCCAAGTTGGGCGTCAATACAATGAGCAGTTCTTC. This sequence encodes CASSQVGRQYNEQFF.

This clonotype was seen many times. The chain has TRBV2 and TRBJ1-6; unclear D gene. Germline assignment: CDR1 SNHLY and CDR2 FYNNEI. The CDR3 has 13 residues. Deletions cut 7 bases from V and 3 bases from J, with 7 bases between. The CDR3 DNA follows: TGTGCCAGCATTCGCGGCTATAATTCACCCCTCCACTTT. Amino acid sequence: CASIRGYNSPLHF.

The table lists this clonotype with a few counts. The rearrangement uses TRBV5-6 and TRBJ1-1; no firm D call. The V gene's germline CDR1 is SGHDT and CDR2 YYEEEE. Trimming removed 4 bases at V and 8 bases at J, with 12 bases between. The CDR3 spans 12 residues. The CDR3: CASSTDGREAFF. The CDR3 nucleotides read TGTGCCAGCAGCACAGACGGACGGGAAGCTTTCTTT.